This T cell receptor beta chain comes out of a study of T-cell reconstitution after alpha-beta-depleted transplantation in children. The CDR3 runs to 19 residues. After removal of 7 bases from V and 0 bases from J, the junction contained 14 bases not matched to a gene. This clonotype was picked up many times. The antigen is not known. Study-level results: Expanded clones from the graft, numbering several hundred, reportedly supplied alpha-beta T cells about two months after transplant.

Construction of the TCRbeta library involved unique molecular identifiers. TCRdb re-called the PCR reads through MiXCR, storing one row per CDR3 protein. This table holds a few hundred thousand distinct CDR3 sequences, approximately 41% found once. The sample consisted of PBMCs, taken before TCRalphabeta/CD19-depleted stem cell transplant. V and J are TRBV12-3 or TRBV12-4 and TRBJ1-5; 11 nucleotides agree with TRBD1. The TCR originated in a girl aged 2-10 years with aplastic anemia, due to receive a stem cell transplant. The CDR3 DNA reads TGTGCCAGCACTCTAGAGACCGGGACAGGGGGATATAGCAATCAGCCCCAGCATTTT. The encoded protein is CASTLETGTGGYSNQPQHF.